Only a few counts were recorded for the clone carrying this T cell receptor beta chain. Its antigen is not identified. The CDR3 totals 14 residues. Per germline, CDR1 SGHDN and CDR2 FVKESK. The J segment lost 1 base and the V segment lost 6 bases, leaving 2 bases of the junction unmatched. These data are taken from a study of T cell repertoires in cytomegalovirus infection. Study-wide context: Public signatures in TCR beta pointed to CMV infection and matching HLA type.

MiXCR, run by TCRdb on the reads, gives a single entry per CDR3 protein. The sample includes roughly 180,000 distinct CDR3 sequences, less than 25% of them seen just once. The V call is TRBV14, the J call TRBJ2-1; 8 nucleotides match TRBD1. The source material was CD8+ T cells from cultured PBMCs, sampled from culture after CMV antigen stimulation. The sequence derives from a human donor in good health (CMV status not recorded). Some clones in this sample may be carry-over from other donors' samples. The CDR3 spells CASSRDRSYNEQFF. CDR3 nucleotide sequence: TGTGCCAGCAGTCGGGACAGGTCCTACAATGAGCAGTTCTTC.